A selection of T cell receptor beta chains follows, all from one sample in a study of control samples from healthy donors and cancer patients. TCRdb's table, derived via immunoSEQ multiplex PCR, lists solely in-frame clones and lacks some. The repertoire holds about 100,000 clones, roughly 87% seen once, with over 15% in the top ten. Sequencing was performed on blood. The source of these receptors is a woman aged 45-60 years in good health. Both conserved end residues are part of each CDR3. The D gene is left open where the match is weak. Size is stated for part of the rows, as once, few or many counts, or as a class when the clone is expanded.

CDR3 protein: CASSLGGDLWGDTQYF; CDR3 DNA: TGTGCCAGCAGCTTAGGGGGAGACCTTTGGGGAGATACGCAGTATTTT; clone size: -; J gene: TRBJ2-3; V gene: TRBV7-9; D gene: -
CDR3 protein: CASAAENEKLFF; CDR3 DNA: TGTGCCAGCGCGGCAGAGAATGAAAAACTGTTTTTT; clone size: once; J gene: TRBJ1-4; V gene: TRBV12-3/TRBV12-4; D gene: -
CDR3 protein: CSAREYTEWFF; CDR3 DNA: TGCAGTGCTAGAGAGTACACGGAGTGGTTCTTC; clone size: -; J gene: TRBJ2-1; V gene: TRBV20-1; D gene: -
CDR3 protein: CATSVAGSHTDTQYF; CDR3 DNA: TGTGCCACCAGCGTAGCGGGGAGTCACACAGATACGCAGTATTTT; clone size: -; J gene: TRBJ2-3; V gene: TRBV15; D gene: TRBD2
CDR3 protein: CASSLAGDQPQHF; CDR3 DNA: TGCGCCAGCAGCTTGGCAGGGGATCAGCCCCAGCATTTT; clone size: medium-sized; J gene: TRBJ1-5; V gene: TRBV5-1; D gene: -
CDR3 protein: CASSGWTDGGYTF; CDR3 DNA: TGTGCCAGCAGCGGCTGGACAGACGGCGGCTACACCTTC; clone size: -; J gene: TRBJ1-2; V gene: TRBV13; D gene: -
CDR3 protein: CASSSQGSYNSPLHF; CDR3 DNA: TGTGCCAGCAGTTCTCAGGGTAGCTATAATTCACCCCTCCACTTT; clone size: -; J gene: TRBJ1-6; V gene: TRBV28; D gene: -
CDR3 protein: CASSHLGAYEQYF; CDR3 DNA: TGTGCCAGCAGCCACCTAGGGGCCTACGAGCAGTACTTC; clone size: -; J gene: TRBJ2-7; V gene: TRBV6-5; D gene: -
CDR3 protein: CASSGPQGAGGNYGYTF; CDR3 DNA: TGTGCCAGCAGTGGTCCTCAAGGGGCAGGGGGCAACTATGGCTACACCTTC; clone size: -; J gene: TRBJ1-2; V gene: TRBV6-4; D gene: TRBD1
CDR3 protein: CASSYSTRMNTEAFF; CDR3 DNA: TGTGCCAGCAGTTACTCCACCCGCATGAACACTGAAGCTTTCTTT; clone size: -; J gene: TRBJ1-1; V gene: TRBV6-5; D gene: -
CDR3 protein: CASSSPTGYNEQFF; CDR3 DNA: TGTGCCAGCAGTTCCCCGACTGGGTACAATGAGCAGTTCTTC; clone size: -; J gene: TRBJ2-1; V gene: TRBV6-5; D gene: -
CDR3 protein: CASRLRLAGGLGTDTQYF; CDR3 DNA: TGTGCCAGCAGATTAAGGCTAGCGGGAGGGCTAGGCACAGATACGCAGTATTTT; clone size: once; J gene: TRBJ2-3; V gene: TRBV2; D gene: TRBD2
CDR3 protein: CASRRTGLYGYTF; CDR3 DNA: TGCGCCAGCAGACGGACAGGGCTCTATGGCTACACCTTC; clone size: -; J gene: TRBJ1-2; V gene: TRBV5-1; D gene: TRBD1
CDR3 protein: CAWDGQTYEQYF; CDR3 DNA: TGTGCCTGGGACGGACAGACCTACGAGCAGTACTTC; clone size: -; J gene: TRBJ2-7; V gene: TRBV30; D gene: -
CDR3 protein: CASSFDLLGLAGNGELFF; CDR3 DNA: TGTGCCAGCAGCTTCGATTTATTGGGACTAGCGGGGAACGGGGAGCTGTTTTTT; clone size: -; J gene: TRBJ2-2; V gene: TRBV7-3; D gene: TRBD2
CDR3 protein: CASSQPASIQYNEQFF; CDR3 DNA: TGCGCCAGCAGCCAACCAGCTTCCATCCAATACAATGAGCAGTTCTTC; clone size: -; J gene: TRBJ2-1; V gene: TRBV4-1; D gene: -
CDR3 protein: CASSSSHNQPQHF; CDR3 DNA: TGTGCCAGCAGCTCCTCCCACAATCAGCCCCAGCATTTT; clone size: -; J gene: TRBJ1-5; V gene: TRBV11-2; D gene: -